Each of the 25 T cell receptor beta chains below was sequenced from the same sample in a study of CD8+ T cells in alopecia areata (dated by TCRdb to the late 2010s). Libraries came from the immunoSEQ multiplex PCR assay. To provide template for TCR sequencing, every sample had RNA extracted and reverse transcribed into cDNA. The source is immuneACCESS, and TCRdb retained only in-frame sequences with V and J called. Part of the clones is not carried over; for the studies checked, unresolved V genes explain less than half of this, and the remainder is unexplained. This sample has 190,000 or so clones in its table, and 58% of those were observed once. The ten largest clones add up to over 10% of the sample. The time point label for this specimen denotes: 20 to 30 weeks on oral tofacitinib. According to the study, the label for this sample's treatment or condition signals: oral pan-JAK inhibitor, 5-10 mg twice daily.

The specimen was CD8+ T cells sorted from blood, collected at week 24, from a patient treated with tofacitinib. The receptors originated from a human donor with alopecia areata.

The CDR3 DNA sequence: TGTGCCAGCAGCACCCTCGACAGGACCCCACGCAACACTGAAGCTTTCTTT. The encoded protein is CASSTLDRTPRNTEAFF. The chain employs TRBV2 and TRBJ1-1; weak D call: TRBD1 (6 bases). Germline V lookup: CDR1 SNHLY, CDR2 FYNNEI. The CDR3 spans 17 residues. V lost 6 bases to trimming and J lost 2 bases, with 22 bases between them.

This rearrangement joins TRBV9 to TRBJ2-7, with D unclear. Germline CDR1 reads SGDLS; CDR2 reads YYNGEE. Trimming stripped 4 bases from V and 3 bases from J, with 23 bases between. The CDR3 is 17 residues long. The CDR3 protein is CASSPRRWTPGNYEQYF. The CDR3 coding sequence is TGTGCCAGCAGCCCGCGTAGGTGGACCCCCGGAAACTACGAGCAGTACTTC.

A word on this clone: Other DNA sequences within the sample encode an identical CDR3. The chain recombines TRBV9 with TRBJ2-7, with D possibly TRBD1 on 6 matching bases. CDR1 is SGDLS, CDR2 YYNGEE, per germline. Trimming cost V 0 bases and J 3 bases, with 10 bases left between them. The CDR3 contains 14 residues. The CDR3 DNA follows: TGTGCCAGCAGCGTAGGACAGGTTAGCTACGAGCAGTACTTC. Its protein is CASSVGQVSYEQYF.

J is TRBJ1-2 and V is TRBV27; 12 nucleotides align to TRBD1. The germline V gene encodes CDR1 MNHEY and CDR2 SMNVEV (reference sequence). The CDR3 extends over 14 amino acids. V lost 4 bases to trimming and J lost 7 bases; unmatched junction nucleotides: 4. In DNA form, the CDR3 reads TGTGCCAGCAGTTCAGGGACAGGGGGCGTTGGCTACACCTTC. Residues: CASSSGTGGVGYTF.

This clone was counted between two and nine times. CDR3 coding DNA: TGTGCCTGGAGTGTACATGTTCGGGGTCAGCCCCAGCATTTT. Translated: CAWSVHVRGQPQHF. The rearrangement joins TRBV30 to TRBJ1-5; D not resolved. Germline CDR1 GTSNPN, CDR2 SVGIG (reference sequence). The CDR3 sequence is 14 residues long. Trimming took off 0 bases at V and 6 bases at J, with 12 bases between the two ends. The full variable domain, with the rest looked up from reference TRBV30 and TRBJ1-5, is SQTIHQWPATLVQPVGSPLSLECTVEGTSNPNLYWYRQAAGRGLQLLFYSVGIGQISSEVPQNLSASRPQDRQFILSSKKLLLSDSGFYLCAWSVHVRGQPQHFGDGTRLSIL.

This clone occurred a few times. The chain links TRBV19 to TRBJ1-5; D is possibly TRBD1 (5 bases). Germline CDR1 reads LNHDA; CDR2 reads SQIVND (reference sequence). Trimming took 5 bases from V and 7 from J, leaving 12 bases between them. CDR3 length equals 13 residues. This CDR3 reads CASSPPGRQPQHF. For the CDR3, the DNA is TGTGCCAGTAGTCCGCCAGGGAGGCAGCCCCAGCATTTT.

Comment on this clone: A read error may account for a junction end that differs from germline. This chain connects TRBV7-8 to TRBJ1-2; D call uncertain. From germline, CDR1 is SGHVS and CDR2 FQNEAQ. This CDR3 is 15 amino acids long. CDR3 coding DNA: TGTGCCAGCAGCCCACACCCCCGGGATGCAGATGGCTGCACCTTC. Its translation: CASSPHPRDADGCTF.

The chain employs TRBV30 and TRBJ1-1, with D tentatively TRBD1 (5 bases). In germline, CDR1 is GTSNPN, CDR2 SVGIG (reference sequence). V lost 8 bases and J 1 base, leaving 11 bases between the germline ends. CDR3 length: 12 amino acids. The CDR3 is CAGKQENTEAFF. The CDR3 DNA follows: TGTGCCGGAAAACAGGAGAACACTGAAGCTTTCTTT.

Only a few counts were recorded for this clone. V is TRBV7-3 and J is TRBJ2-1; 9 bases align to TRBD1. Losses at the gene ends were 5 bases for V and 1 base for J; bases not matched to a gene: 6. Germline V lookup: CDR1 SGHTA, CDR2 FQGTGA. CDR3 length: 16 amino acids. CDR3 amino acids: CASSPSGTGSYNEQFF. CDR3 nucleotides: TGTGCCAGCAGCCCCTCCGGGACAGGGTCCTACAATGAGCAGTTCTTC.

The CDR3 loop reads CASSLVGDTGEGYTF. The CDR3 DNA reads as TGTGCCAGCAGCTTGGTTGGGGACACCGGTGAAGGCTACACCTTC. V usage is TRBV5-5 and J usage is TRBJ1-2, with D maybe TRBD1 (6 bases). The CDR3 sequence is 15 residues long. V was pared by 0 bases and J by 8 bases, with 17 bases between. The V gene's germline CDR1 is SGHKS and CDR2 YYEKEE (reference sequence).

The sample holds a few counts of this clone. The chain carries TRBV15 and TRBJ1-4; no definite D call. Germline CDR1 is LNHNV and CDR2 is YYDKDF (reference sequence). Trimming left V 5 bases short and J 3 bases short, with 13 bases between. This CDR3 has 15 amino acids. CDR3 nucleotide sequence: TGTGCCACCAGCGGACGGACGGTTGCTAATGAAAAACTGTTTTTT. It specifies CATSGRTVANEKLFF.

The rearrangement uses TRBV7-2 and TRBJ2-7, with D perhaps TRBD1 (5 bases). Trimming stripped 3 bases from V and 6 bases from J, with 9 bases between. Germline CDR1 reads SGHTA; CDR2 reads FQGNSA. The CDR3 extends over 12 amino acids. The CDR3 sequence: CASSFTGFEQYF. The CDR3 DNA reads as TGTGCCAGCAGCTTTACAGGTTTCGAGCAGTACTTC.

The J gene is TRBJ2-1, the V gene TRBV30, with D perhaps TRBD2 (5 bases). This CDR3 has 12 amino acids. Trimming removed 5 bases at V and 6 bases at J, with 11 bases between. Germline CDR1 is GTSNPN and CDR2 is SVGIG (reference sequence). Here the CDR3 reads CAWGSAGNEQFF. The CDR3 DNA follows: TGTGCCTGGGGCTCCGCGGGCAATGAGCAGTTCTTC.

This clone appeared a few times. The chain combines TRBV6-6 with TRBJ2-3, with D possibly called TRBD1 or TRBD2 (5 bases each). Germline V gene data show CDR1 as MNHNY and CDR2 as SVGAGI (reference sequence). V shed 2 bases and J shed 3 bases, with 12 bases lying between them. This CDR3 has 15 amino acids. The CDR3, as DNA: TGTGCCAGCAGTTACCTGGGACCCGGGACAGATACGCAGTATTTT. It yields the protein CASSYLGPGTDTQYF.

CDR3 in amino acids: CATYTGLAGVLADTQYF. CDR3 sequence (DNA): TGTGCCACTTACACGGGACTAGCGGGGGTTTTGGCAGATACGCAGTATTTT. The chain is built from TRBV2 and TRBJ2-3, with 14 nucleotides matching TRBD2. V dropped 10 bases and J dropped 4; count of bases not matched to a gene: 13. CDR3 length: 17 amino acids. Germline CDR1 and CDR2: SNHLY and FYNNEI.

The chain joins TRBV7-9 to TRBJ2-3, with 8 positions matching TRBD2. The CDR3 is 15 residues long. CDR1 and CDR2 from the germline V gene are SEHNR and FQNEAQ (reference sequence). Trimming cost V 6 bases and J 4 bases; bases outside gene matches: 9. For the CDR3, the DNA is TGTGCCAGCAGTTCCACGGGGGGGCGTGCAGATACGCAGTATTTT. Protein: CASSSTGGRADTQYF. Full variable domain (rest looked up from reference TRBV7-9 and TRBJ2-3): DTGVSQNPRHKITKRGQNVTFRCDPISEHNRLYWYRQTLGQGPEFLTYFQNEAQLEKSRLLSDRFSAERPKGSFSTLEIQRTEQGDSAMYLCASSSTGGRADTQYFGPGTRLTVL.

This clone has a handful of counts. J is TRBJ2-5 and V is TRBV11-1, with D possibly TRBD2 on 5 matching bases. Trimming pared 5 bases from V and 2 bases from J, leaving 15 bases between. CDR1 and CDR2 (germline): SGHAT, FQDESV (reference sequence). The CDR3 contains 15 residues. The CDR3 nucleotides read TGTGCCAGCAGCCTTTACGGGGAAGGACAAGAGACCCAGTACTTC. Translated, it gives CASSLYGEGQETQYF. Filled out from reference TRBV11-1 and TRBJ2-5, the complete variable domain reads EAEVAQSPRYKITEKSQAVAFWCDPISGHATLYWYRQILGQGPELLVQFQDESVVDDSQLPKDRFSAERLKGVDSTLKIQPAELGDSAMYLCASSLYGEGQETQYFGPGTRLLVL.

The chain has TRBV6-6 and TRBJ2-5; 8 bases agree with TRBD1. The CDR3 covers 13 residues. CDR1 and CDR2 (germline): MNHNY, SVGAGI (reference sequence). V was clipped by 6 bases and J by 5 bases; unmatched bases: 5. CDR3 residues: CASSARGLETQYF. The CDR3 nucleotides are TGTGCCAGCAGCGCCAGGGGGCTGGAGACCCAGTACTTC.

The chain has TRBV6-1 and TRBJ2-2; 14 nucleotides match TRBD2. The CDR3 length is 15 residues. Germline V CDR1 and CDR2: MNHNS, SASEGT. The J segment lost 4 bases and the V segment lost 6 bases, leaving 1 base of the junction unmatched. In DNA, the CDR3 is TGTGCCAGCAGGGGACTAGCGGGGGCCACCGGGGAGCTGTTTTTT. Its protein is CASRGLAGATGELFF.

The V and J genes are TRBV5-6 and TRBJ2-5; D possibly corresponds to TRBD2 (7 bases). The CDR3 contains 15 residues. The V and J ends lost 2 bases and 2 bases respectively, with 13 bases between them. Germline CDR1 SGHDT, CDR2 YYEEEE. CDR3 coding DNA: TGTGCCAGCAGCTTTCTCGCGGGGGCTCAAGAGACCCAGTACTTC. Translated: CASSFLAGAQETQYF.

This clone was recorded only once. This chain links TRBV7-9 with TRBJ2-5; D gene uncertain. CDR1 is SEHNR and CDR2 is FQNEAQ in the germline V gene (reference sequence). CDR3 length equals 17 residues. Trimming shortened V by 3 bases and J by 1 base, and 18 bases separated the two germline ends. This CDR3 reads CASSFFGTEFFQETQYF. The CDR3 DNA reads as TGTGCCAGCAGCTTCTTCGGTACGGAGTTCTTCCAAGAGACCCAGTACTTC.

This clone was found a few times. The chain uses TRBV29-1 and TRBJ1-2; 7 bases align to TRBD1. The CDR3 covers 13 residues. With 4 bases clipped from V and 8 bases from J, the junction kept 10 bases outside the gene matches. Germline CDR1 reads SQVTM; CDR2 reads ANQGSEA. CDR3 nucleotides: TGCAGCGTTGGGGACAGCCTCCTGGGGGGCTACACCTTC. Amino acid sequence: CSVGDSLLGGYTF.

The chain has TRBV7-8 and TRBJ2-5; D is ambiguous. Deletions cut 1 base from V and 5 bases from J, with 5 bases between. The CDR3 runs 12 residues. Looked up from germline, CDR1 is SGHVS and CDR2 is FQNEAQ. The CDR3 DNA reads TGTGCCAGCAGCTTAGGGATGGAGACCCAGTACTTC. Translating gives CASSLGMETQYF.

The V gene is TRBV7-9, the J gene TRBJ1-6, with a possible D match to TRBD1 (5 bases). There are 15 residues in the CDR3. The V and J ends lost 6 bases and 5 bases respectively, with 14 bases between them. The germline V gene has CDR1 SEHNR and CDR2 FQNEAQ (reference sequence). The CDR3 sequence: CASRPARANNSPLHF. The DNA for the CDR3 is TGTGCCAGCAGGCCAGCCAGGGCCAATAATTCACCCCTCCACTTT.

The chain recombines TRBV6-6 with TRBJ2-4; TRBD1 agrees at 9 bases. Unmatched junction bases numbered 2, after V lost 2 bases and J lost 0 bases. The V gene's germline CDR1 is MNHNY and CDR2 SVGAGI (reference sequence). There are 16 residues in the CDR3. The CDR3 region is CASSYTGGRAKNIQYF. The CDR3 DNA reads TGTGCCAGCAGTTACACAGGGGGCAGAGCCAAAAACATTCAGTACTTC.